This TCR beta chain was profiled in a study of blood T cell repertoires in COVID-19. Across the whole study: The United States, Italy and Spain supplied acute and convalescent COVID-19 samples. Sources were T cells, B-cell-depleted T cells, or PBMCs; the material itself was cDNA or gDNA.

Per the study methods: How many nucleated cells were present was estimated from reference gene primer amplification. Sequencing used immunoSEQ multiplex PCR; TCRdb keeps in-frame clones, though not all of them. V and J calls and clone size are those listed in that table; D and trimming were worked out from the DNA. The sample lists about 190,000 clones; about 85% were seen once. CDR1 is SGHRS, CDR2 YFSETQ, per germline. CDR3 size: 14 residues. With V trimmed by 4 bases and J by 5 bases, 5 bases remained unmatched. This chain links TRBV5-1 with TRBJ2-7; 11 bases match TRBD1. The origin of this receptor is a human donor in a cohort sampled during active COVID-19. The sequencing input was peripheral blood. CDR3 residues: CASSQGQGAHEQYF. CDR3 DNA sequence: TGCGCCAGCAGCCAAGGACAGGGGGCCCACGAGCAGTACTTC.